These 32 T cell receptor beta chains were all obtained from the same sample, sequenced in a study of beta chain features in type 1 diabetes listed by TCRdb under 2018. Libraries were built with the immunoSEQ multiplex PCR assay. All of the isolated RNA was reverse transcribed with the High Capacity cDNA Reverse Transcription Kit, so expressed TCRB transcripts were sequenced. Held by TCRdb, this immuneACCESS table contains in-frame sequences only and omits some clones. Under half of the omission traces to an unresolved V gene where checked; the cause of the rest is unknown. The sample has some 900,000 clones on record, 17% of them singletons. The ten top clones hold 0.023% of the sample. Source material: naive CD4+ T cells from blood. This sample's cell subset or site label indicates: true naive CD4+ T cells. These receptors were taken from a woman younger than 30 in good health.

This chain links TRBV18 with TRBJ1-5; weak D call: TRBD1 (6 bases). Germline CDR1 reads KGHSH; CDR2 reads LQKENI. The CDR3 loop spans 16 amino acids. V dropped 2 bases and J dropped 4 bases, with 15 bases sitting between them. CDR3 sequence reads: CASSPNGRGLNQPQHF. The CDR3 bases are TGTGCCAGCTCACCAAATGGGCGGGGGCTTAATCAGCCCCAGCATTTT.

This CDR3 reads CASSLSTGPTYEQFF. CDR3 DNA: TGTGCCAGCAGCCTTTCTACGGGCCCTACATATGAGCAGTTCTTC. V usage is TRBV9 and J usage is TRBJ2-1; D not certain. Trimming shortened V by 4 bases and J by 8 bases, and 19 bases separated the two germline ends. The CDR3 runs to 15 residues. CDR1 is SGDLS and CDR2 is YYNGEE in the germline V gene.

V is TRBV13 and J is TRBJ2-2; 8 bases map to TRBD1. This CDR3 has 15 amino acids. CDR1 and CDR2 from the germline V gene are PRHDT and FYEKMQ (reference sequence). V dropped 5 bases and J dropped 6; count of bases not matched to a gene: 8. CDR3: CASSKDRGGAGELFF. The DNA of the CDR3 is TGTGCCAGCAGCAAAGACAGGGGCGGGGCCGGGGAGCTGTTTTTT.

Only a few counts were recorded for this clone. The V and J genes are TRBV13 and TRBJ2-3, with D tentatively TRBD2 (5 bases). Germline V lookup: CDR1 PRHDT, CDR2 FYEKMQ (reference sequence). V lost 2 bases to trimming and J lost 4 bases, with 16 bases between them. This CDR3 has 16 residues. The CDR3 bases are TGTGCCAGCAGCTTACGGTTTGCTAGCCCGGCAGATACGCAGTATTTT. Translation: CASSLRFASPADTQYF.

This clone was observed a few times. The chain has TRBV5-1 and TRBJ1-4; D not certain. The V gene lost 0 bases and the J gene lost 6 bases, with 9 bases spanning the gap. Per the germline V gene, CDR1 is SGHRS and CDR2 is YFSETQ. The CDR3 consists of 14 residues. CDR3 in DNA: TGCGCCAGCAGCTTGGGGGAAGAACATGAAAAACTGTTTTTT. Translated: CASSLGEEHEKLFF.

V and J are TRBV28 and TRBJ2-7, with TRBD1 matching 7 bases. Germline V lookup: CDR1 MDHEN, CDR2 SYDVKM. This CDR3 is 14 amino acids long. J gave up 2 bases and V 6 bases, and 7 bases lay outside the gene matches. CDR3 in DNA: TGTGCCAGCAGCACCGACAGGGCTCCCTACGAGCAGTACTTC. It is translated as CASSTDRAPYEQYF.

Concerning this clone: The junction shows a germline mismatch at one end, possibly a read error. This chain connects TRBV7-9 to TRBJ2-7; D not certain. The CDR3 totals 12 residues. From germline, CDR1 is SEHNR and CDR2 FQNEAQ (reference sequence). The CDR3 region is CASSLESKRAVF. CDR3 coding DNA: TGTGCCAGCAGCTTAGAGAGTAAAAGGGCCGTCTTC.

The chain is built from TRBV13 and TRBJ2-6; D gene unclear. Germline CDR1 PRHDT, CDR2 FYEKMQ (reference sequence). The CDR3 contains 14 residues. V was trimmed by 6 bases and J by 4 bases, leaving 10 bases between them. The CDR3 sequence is CASSLPPGANVLTF. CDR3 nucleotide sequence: TGTGCCAGCAGTTTACCACCCGGGGCCAACGTCCTGACTTTC.

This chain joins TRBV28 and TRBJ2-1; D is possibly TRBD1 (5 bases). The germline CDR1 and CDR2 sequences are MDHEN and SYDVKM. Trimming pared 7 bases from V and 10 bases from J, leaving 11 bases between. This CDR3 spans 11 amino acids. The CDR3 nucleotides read TGTGCCAGCAAGTTGGGGCGGGAGCAGTTCTTC. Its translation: CASKLGREQFF.

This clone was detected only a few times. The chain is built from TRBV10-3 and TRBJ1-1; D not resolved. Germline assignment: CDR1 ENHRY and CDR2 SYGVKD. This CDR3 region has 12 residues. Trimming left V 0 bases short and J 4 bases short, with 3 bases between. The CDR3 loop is CAISESATEAFF. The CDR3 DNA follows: TGTGCCATCAGTGAGTCAGCCACTGAAGCTTTCTTT.

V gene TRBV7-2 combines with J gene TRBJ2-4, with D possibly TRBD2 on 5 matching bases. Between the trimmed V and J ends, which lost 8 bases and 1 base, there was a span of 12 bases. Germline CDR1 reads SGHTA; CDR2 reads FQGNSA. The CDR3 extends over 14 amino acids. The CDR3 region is CASGPSGAKNIQYF. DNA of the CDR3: TGTGCCAGCGGACCAAGCGGTGCCAAAAACATTCAGTACTTC.

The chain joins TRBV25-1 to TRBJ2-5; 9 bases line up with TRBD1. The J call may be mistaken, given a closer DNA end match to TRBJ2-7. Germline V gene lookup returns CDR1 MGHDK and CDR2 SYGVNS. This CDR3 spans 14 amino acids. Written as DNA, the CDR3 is TGTGCCAGCAGCTCCGGGACAGGGCTCTACGAGCAGTACTTC. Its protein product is CASSSGTGLYEQYF.

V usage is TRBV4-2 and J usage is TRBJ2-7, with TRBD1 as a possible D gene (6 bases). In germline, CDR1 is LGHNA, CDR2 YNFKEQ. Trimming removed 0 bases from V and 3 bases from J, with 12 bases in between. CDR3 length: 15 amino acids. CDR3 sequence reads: CASSQDIQGYYEQYF. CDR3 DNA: TGTGCCAGCAGCCAAGATATTCAGGGGTACTACGAGCAGTACTTC.

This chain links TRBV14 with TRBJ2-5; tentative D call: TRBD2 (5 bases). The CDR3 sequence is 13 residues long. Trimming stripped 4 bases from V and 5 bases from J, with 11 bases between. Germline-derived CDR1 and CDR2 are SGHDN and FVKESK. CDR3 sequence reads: CASSPRVGETQYF. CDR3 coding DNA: TGTGCCAGCAGCCCGAGGGTGGGGGAGACCCAGTACTTC.

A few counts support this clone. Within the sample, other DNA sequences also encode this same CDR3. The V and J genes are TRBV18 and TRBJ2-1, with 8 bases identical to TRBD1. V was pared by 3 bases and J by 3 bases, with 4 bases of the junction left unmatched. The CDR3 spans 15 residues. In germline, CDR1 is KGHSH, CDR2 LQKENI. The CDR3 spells CASSPGQVVYNEQFF. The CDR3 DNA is TGTGCCAGCTCACCGGGACAGGTAGTCTACAATGAGCAGTTCTTC.

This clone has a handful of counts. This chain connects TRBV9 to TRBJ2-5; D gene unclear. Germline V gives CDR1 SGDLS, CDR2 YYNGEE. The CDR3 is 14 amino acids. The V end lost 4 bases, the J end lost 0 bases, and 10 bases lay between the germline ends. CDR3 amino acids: CASSPRDHQETQYF. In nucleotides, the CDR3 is TGTGCCAGCAGCCCCAGAGACCACCAAGAGACCCAGTACTTC.

The CDR3 bases are TGTGCCAGCAGCTTTGAACAACCACGCGAGCAGTACTTC. This encodes CASSFEQPREQYF. The chain combines TRBV7-9 with TRBJ2-7; D is unclear. Germline CDR1 SEHNR, CDR2 FQNEAQ (reference sequence). The V gene lost 3 bases and the J gene lost 6 bases, with 12 bases spanning the gap. CDR3 length: 13 amino acids.

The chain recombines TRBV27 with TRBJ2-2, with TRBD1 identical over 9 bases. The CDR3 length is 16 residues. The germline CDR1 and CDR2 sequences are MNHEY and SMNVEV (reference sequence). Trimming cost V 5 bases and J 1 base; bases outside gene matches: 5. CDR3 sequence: CASSPPGQGNTGELFF. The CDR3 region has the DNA TGTGCCAGCAGTCCGCCGGGACAGGGGAACACCGGGGAGCTGTTTTTT.

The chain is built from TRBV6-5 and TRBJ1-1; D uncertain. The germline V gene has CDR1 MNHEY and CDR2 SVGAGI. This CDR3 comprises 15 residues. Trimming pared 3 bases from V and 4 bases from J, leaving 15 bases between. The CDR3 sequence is CASSYTSGIPTEAFF. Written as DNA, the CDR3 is TGTGCCAGCAGTTATACCTCCGGGATACCCACTGAAGCTTTCTTT.

The CDR3 region is CASSSRGFEAFF. CDR3 DNA sequence: TGTGCCAGCAGTAGCCGGGGCTTTGAAGCTTTCTTT. The chain carries TRBV6-5 and TRBJ1-1; D is possibly TRBD1 (5 bases). The length of the CDR3 is 12 residues. CDR1 is MNHEY, CDR2 SVGAGI, per germline. The ends were cut back, 5 bases at V and 7 bases at J, with 11 bases in the middle.

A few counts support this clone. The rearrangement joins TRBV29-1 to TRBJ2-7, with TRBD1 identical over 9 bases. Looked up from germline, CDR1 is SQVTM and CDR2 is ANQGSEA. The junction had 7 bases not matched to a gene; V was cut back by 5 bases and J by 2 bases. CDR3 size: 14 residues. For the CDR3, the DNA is TGCAGCGTTACTCGGGACAGGGTCCCCTACGAGCAGTACTTC. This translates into CSVTRDRVPYEQYF.

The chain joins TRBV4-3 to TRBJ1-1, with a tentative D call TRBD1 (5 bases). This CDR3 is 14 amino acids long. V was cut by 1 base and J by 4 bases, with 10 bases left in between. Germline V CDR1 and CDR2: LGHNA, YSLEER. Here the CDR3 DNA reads TGCGCCAGCAGCCAAGCAACGGGGGGCACTGAAGCTTTCTTT. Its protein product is CASSQATGGTEAFF.

The CDR3 DNA is TGCGCCAGCAGTATGCATCCGGGACGGGAGACCCAGTACTTC. It is translated as CASSMHPGRETQYF. This sequence joins TRBV10-2 and TRBJ2-5; the D gene could be TRBD1 or TRBD2 (5 bases each). Between the trimmed V and J ends, which lost 5 bases and 5 bases, there was a span of 15 bases. Germline V gives CDR1 WSHSY, CDR2 SAAADI. The CDR3 covers 14 residues.

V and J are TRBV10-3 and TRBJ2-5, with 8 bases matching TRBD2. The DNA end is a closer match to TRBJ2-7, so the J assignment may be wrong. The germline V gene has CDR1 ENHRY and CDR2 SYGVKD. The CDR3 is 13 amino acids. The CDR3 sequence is CASSPGRAYEQYF. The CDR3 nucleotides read TGTGCCAGCTCCCCCGGGAGGGCCTACGAGCAGTACTTC.

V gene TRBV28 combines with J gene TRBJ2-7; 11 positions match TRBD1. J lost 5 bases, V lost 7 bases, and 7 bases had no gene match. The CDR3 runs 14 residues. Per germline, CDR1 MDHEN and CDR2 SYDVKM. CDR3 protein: CASTAGTGGHEQYF. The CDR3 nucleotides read TGTGCCAGCACAGCCGGGACAGGGGGTCACGAGCAGTACTTC.

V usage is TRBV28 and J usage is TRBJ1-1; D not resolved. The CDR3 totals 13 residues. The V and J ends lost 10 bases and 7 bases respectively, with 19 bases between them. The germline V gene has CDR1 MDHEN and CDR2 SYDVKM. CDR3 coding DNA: TGTGCCATCAAAAAAAGGGCGGCGGTTGAAGCTTTCTTT. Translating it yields CAIKKRAAVEAFF.

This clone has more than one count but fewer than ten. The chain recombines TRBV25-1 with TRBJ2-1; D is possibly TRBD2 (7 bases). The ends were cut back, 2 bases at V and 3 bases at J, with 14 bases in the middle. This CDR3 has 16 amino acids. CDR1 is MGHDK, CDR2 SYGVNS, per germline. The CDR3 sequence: CASSEGGSSGYNEQFF. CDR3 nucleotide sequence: TGTGCCAGCAGTGAAGGGGGCTCTAGCGGCTACAATGAGCAGTTCTTC.

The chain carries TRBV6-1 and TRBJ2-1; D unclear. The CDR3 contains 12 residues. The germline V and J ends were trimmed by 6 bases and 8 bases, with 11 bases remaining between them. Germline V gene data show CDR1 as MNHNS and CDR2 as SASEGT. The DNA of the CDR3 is TGTGCCAGCAGATTTAGCCGCCATGAGCAGTTCTTC. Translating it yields CASRFSRHEQFF.

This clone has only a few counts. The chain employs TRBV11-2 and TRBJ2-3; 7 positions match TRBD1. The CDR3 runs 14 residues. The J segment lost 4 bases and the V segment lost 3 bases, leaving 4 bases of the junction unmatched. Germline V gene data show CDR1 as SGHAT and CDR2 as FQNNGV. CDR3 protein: CASSFGQVADTQYF. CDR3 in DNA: TGTGCCAGCAGCTTCGGACAGGTCGCAGATACGCAGTATTTT.

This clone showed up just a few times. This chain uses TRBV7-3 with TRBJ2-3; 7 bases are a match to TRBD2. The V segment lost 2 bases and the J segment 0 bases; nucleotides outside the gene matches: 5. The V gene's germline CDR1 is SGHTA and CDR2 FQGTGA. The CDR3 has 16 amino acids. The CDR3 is CASSLYSGGSTDTQYF. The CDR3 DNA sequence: TGTGCCAGCAGCTTATATTCGGGAGGTAGCACAGATACGCAGTATTTT.

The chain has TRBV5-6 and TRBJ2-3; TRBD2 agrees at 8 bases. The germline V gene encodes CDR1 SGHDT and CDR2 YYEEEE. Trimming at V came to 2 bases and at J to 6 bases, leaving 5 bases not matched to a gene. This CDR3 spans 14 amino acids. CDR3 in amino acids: CASSFTSGRDTQYF. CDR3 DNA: TGTGCCAGCAGCTTCACTAGCGGTAGGGATACGCAGTATTTT.

The CDR3 loop is CASSATNANTGELFF. In DNA form, the CDR3 reads TGTGCCAGCAGCGCGACCAACGCGAACACCGGGGAGCTGTTTTTT. This chain connects TRBV9 to TRBJ2-2; no definite D call. This CDR3 contains 15 residues. CDR1 is SGDLS, CDR2 YYNGEE, per germline. V was trimmed by 3 bases and J by 0 bases, leaving 9 bases between them.